This paragraph covers one T cell receptor (beta chain) sequence. This record belongs to a study of cytomegalovirus exposure and HLA in healthy donors. The PCR contained 60 Vbeta and 13 Jbeta primers. Assay used: immunoSEQ multiplex PCR; TCRdb lists only in-frame clones, some missing. The table shows about 67,000 clones, with around 63% occurring only once. The source is a woman in her twenties or thirties in good health and CMV-seronegative. Sequenced: PBMCs.

For the CDR3, the DNA is TGTGCCAGCAGTGAGCATAACGAGAAAGCGGCCTACGAGCAGTACTTC. Translation gives CASSEHNEKAAYEQYF. The rearrangement links TRBV6-1 to TRBJ2-7; a possible D gene is TRBD2 (5 bases). Per the germline V gene, CDR1 is MNHNS and CDR2 is SASEGT. The CDR3 extends over 16 amino acids. Trimming removed 3 bases at V and 2 bases at J, with 17 bases between.